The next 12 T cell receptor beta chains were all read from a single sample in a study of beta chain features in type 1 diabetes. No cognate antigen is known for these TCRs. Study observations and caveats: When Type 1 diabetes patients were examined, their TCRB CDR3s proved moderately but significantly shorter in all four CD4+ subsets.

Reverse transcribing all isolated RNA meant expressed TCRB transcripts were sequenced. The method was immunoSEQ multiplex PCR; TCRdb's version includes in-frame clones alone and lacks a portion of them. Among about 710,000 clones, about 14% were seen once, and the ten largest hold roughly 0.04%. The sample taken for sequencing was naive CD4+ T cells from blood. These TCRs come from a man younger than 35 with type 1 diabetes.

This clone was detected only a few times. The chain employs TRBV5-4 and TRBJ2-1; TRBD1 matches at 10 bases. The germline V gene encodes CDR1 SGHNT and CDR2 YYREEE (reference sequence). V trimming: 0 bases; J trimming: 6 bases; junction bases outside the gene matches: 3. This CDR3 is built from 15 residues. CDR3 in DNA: TGTGCCAGCAGCTTGGGTGGACAGGGGGGCAATGAGCAGTTCTTC. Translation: CASSLGGQGGNEQFF.

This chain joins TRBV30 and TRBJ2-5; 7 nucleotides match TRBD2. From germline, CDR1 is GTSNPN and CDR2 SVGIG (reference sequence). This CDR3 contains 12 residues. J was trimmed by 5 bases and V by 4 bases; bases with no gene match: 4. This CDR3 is CAWTGGWETQYF. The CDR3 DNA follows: TGTGCCTGGACGGGGGGTTGGGAGACCCAGTACTTC. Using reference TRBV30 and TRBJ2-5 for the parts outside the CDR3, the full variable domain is SQTIHQWPATLVQPVGSPLSLECTVEGTSNPNLYWYRQAAGRGLQLLFYSVGIGQISSEVPQNLSASRPQDRQFILSSKKLLLSDSGFYLCAWTGGWETQYFGPGTRLLVL.

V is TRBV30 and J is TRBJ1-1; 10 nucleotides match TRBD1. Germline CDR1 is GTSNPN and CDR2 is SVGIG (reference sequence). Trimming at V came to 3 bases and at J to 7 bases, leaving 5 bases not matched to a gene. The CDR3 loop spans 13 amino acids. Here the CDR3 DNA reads TGTGCCTGGAGGGGACAGGGGCTCGGTGAAGCTTTCTTT. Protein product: CAWRGQGLGEAFF.

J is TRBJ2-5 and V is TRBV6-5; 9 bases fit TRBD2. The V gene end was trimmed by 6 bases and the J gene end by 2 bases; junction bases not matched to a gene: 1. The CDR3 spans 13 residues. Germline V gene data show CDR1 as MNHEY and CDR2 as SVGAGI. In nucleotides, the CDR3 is TGTGCCAGCAGACTAGCGGGTCAAGAGACCCAGTACTTC. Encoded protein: CASRLAGQETQYF.

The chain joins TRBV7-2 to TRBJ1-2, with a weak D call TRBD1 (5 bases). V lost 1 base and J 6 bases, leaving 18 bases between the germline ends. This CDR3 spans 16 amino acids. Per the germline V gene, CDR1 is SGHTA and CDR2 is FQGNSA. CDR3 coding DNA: TGTGCCAGCAGCTTAGATCGGACGGGGCACCCGGATGGCTACACCTTC. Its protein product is CASSLDRTGHPDGYTF.

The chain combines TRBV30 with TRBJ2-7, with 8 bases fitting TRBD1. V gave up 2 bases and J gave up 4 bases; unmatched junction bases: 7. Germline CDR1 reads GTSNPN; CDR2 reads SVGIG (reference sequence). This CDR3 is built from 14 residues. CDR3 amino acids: CAWSPRRGRYEQYF. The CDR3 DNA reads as TGTGCCTGGAGTCCCCGCAGGGGGCGGTACGAGCAGTACTTC.

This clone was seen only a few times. As DNA, the CDR3 is TGTGCCAGCAAAAGGTCTGTAAGCTCCTACAATGAGCAGTTCTTC. This sequence encodes CASKRSVSSYNEQFF. This chain connects TRBV2 to TRBJ2-1; the D is unclear. CDR1 and CDR2 (germline): SNHLY, FYNNEI. The CDR3 has 15 residues. V was trimmed by 7 bases and J by 0 bases, leaving 13 bases between them.

The CDR3 DNA sequence: TGTGCCAGCAGTTTATGGCTAGCGGGAGGCAACAATGAGCAGTTCTTC. Translation: CASSLWLAGGNNEQFF. The chain couples TRBV27 to TRBJ2-1, with 11 nucleotides matching TRBD2. CDR3 length equals 16 residues. V lost 1 base and J lost 5; bases outside the gene matches: 4. Germline V gene sequence: CDR1 MNHEY, CDR2 SMNVEV (reference sequence).

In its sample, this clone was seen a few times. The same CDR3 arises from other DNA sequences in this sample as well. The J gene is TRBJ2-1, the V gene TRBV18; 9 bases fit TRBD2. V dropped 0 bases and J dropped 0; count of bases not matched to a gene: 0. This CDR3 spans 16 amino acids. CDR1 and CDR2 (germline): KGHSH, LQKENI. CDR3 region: CASSPPSGGSYNEQFF. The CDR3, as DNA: TGTGCCAGCTCACCACCTAGCGGGGGCTCCTACAATGAGCAGTTCTTC.

In DNA form, the CDR3 reads TGTGCCACCAGCGGAAGGGGGCGTGAAAACATTCAGTACTTC. Protein product: CATSGRGRENIQYF. The gene calls are TRBV15 and TRBJ2-4, with 7 bases lining up with TRBD1. Germline values: CDR1 LNHNV, CDR2 YYDKDF (reference sequence). V was clipped by 5 bases and J by 5 bases; unmatched bases: 6. The CDR3 is made up of 14 amino acids.

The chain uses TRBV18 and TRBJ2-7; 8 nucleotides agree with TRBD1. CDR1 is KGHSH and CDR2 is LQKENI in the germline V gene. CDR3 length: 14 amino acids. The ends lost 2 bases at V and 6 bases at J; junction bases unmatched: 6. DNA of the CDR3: TGTGCCAGCTCACCAATTGACAGGGGACCCGAGCAGTACTTC. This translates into CASSPIDRGPEQYF. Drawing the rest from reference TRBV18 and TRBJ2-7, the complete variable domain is NAGVMQNPRHLVRRRGQEARLRCSPMKGHSHVYWYRQLPEEGLKFMVYLQKENIIDESGMPKERFSAEFPKEGPSILRIQQVVRGDSAAYFCASSPIDRGPEQYFGPGTRLTVT.

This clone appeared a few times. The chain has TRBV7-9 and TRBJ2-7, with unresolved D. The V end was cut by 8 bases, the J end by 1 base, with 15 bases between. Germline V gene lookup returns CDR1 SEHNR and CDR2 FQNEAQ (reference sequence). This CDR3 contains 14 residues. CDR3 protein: CASGSWAESYEQYF. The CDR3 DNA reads TGTGCCAGCGGTTCTTGGGCGGAATCCTACGAGCAGTACTTC.